The TCR beta chain under discussion was sequenced for a study of T cells in localized non-small cell lung cancer. The method was immunoSEQ multiplex PCR; TCRdb's version includes in-frame clones alone and lacks a portion of them. The sample lists about 60,000 clones; roughly 88% were seen once. Note on this clone: As yet, its antigen is unknown.

Overall study results and limits: A raised T cell density in blood coincided with lengthier overall survival. One tumor region alone was sequenced, and heterogeneity therefore remains possible.

With V trimmed by 2 bases and J by 6 bases, 19 bases remained unmatched. Germline V gives CDR1 SGHTA, CDR2 FQGNSA. The CDR3 has 19 amino acids. The rearrangement uses TRBV7-2 and TRBJ2-1; 7 nucleotides align to TRBD2. The sequence was collected from a woman aged 35 to 69 with stage I lung adenocarcinoma. Specimen: peripheral blood, collected before any cancer treatment. The CDR3 spells CASSLSFFPRGGRGNEQFF. Written as DNA, the CDR3 is TGTGCCAGCAGCTTAAGTTTCTTTCCCCGTGGCGGGAGAGGCAATGAGCAGTTCTTC. The complete variable domain, with remaining parts taken from reference TRBV7-2 and TRBJ2-1, reads GAGVSQSPSNKVTEKGKDVELRCDPISGHTALYWYRQSLGQGLEFLIYFQGNSAPDKSGLPSDRFSAERTGGSVSTLTIQRTQQEDSAVYLCASSLSFFPRGGRGNEQFFGPGTRLTVL.